What follows are 8 T cell receptor beta chains derived from one specimen sequenced in a study of blood T cell repertoires in COVID-19. Only in-frame clones appear in the TCRdb table, and some are missing; sequencing was by immunoSEQ multiplex PCR. The sample yields about 200,000 clones, 85% to 95% seen once. What was sequenced was peripheral blood. The receptors stem from a young man with COVID-19, enrolled during active disease.

This chain links TRBV6-5 with TRBJ1-3; possibly TRBD1 for D (6 bases). This CDR3 contains 15 residues. V lost 7 bases to trimming and J lost 0 bases, with 13 bases between them. Germline CDR1 is MNHEY and CDR2 is SVGAGI. DNA of the CDR3: TGTGCCAGCACCCAGGACAGTTACTCTGGAAACACCATATATTTT. Protein product: CASTQDSYSGNTIYF.

The chain uses TRBV3-1 (or the pseudogene TRBV3-2) and TRBJ2-1; 10 bases line up with TRBD2. Germline V CDR1 and CDR2: LGHDT, YNNKEL (reference sequence). Trimming cost V 3 bases and J 10 bases; bases outside gene matches: 3. The CDR3 runs to 13 residues. The CDR3 DNA sequence: TGTGCCAGCAGCCATCCTAGCGGGAGAGAGCAGTTCTTC. This encodes CASSHPSGREQFF.

The chain is built from TRBV5-6 and TRBJ2-5; D is unclear. The V and J ends lost 4 bases and 2 bases respectively, with 3 bases between them. The CDR3 loop spans 11 amino acids. CDR1 is SGHDT, CDR2 YYEEEE, per germline. CDR3 nucleotides: TGTGCCAGCAGCCTTCAAGAGACCCAGTACTTC. Protein: CASSLQETQYF.

This chain links TRBV5-6 with TRBJ2-1; possibly TRBD1 for D (6 bases). Germline values: CDR1 SGHDT, CDR2 YYEEEE. V was clipped by 0 bases and J by 6 bases, with 16 bases between them. CDR3 length: 16 residues. Here the CDR3 reads CASSLGVGTGSNEQFF. The DNA of the CDR3 is TGTGCCAGCAGCTTGGGGGTTGGTACAGGGAGCAATGAGCAGTTCTTC.

The genes are TRBV3-1 (or the pseudogene TRBV3-2) and TRBJ2-5; TRBD2 agrees at 7 bases. The V gene's germline CDR1 is LGHDT and CDR2 YNNKEL (reference sequence). The CDR3 sequence is 16 residues long. The trim removed 2 bases at V and 1 base at J, leaving 7 bases unmatched. In DNA, the CDR3 is TGTGCCAGCAGCCAAAGTGGGGGGGGGAGCCAAGAGACCCAGTACTTC. Protein sequence: CASSQSGGGSQETQYF.

The rearrangement joins TRBV14 to TRBJ2-1; tentative D call: TRBD2 (5 bases). V lost 0 bases, J lost 6 bases, and 12 bases lay in between. Germline-derived CDR1 and CDR2 are SGHDN and FVKESK. The CDR3 length is 15 residues. CDR3 sequence: CASSQDLGKVNEQFF. DNA for the CDR3: TGTGCCAGCAGCCAAGATCTCGGGAAGGTCAATGAGCAGTTCTTC.

This clone was detected only once. The chain joins TRBV2 to TRBJ2-7; tentatively, D is TRBD1 (6 bases). V was clipped by 6 bases and J by 4 bases, with 22 bases between them. Germline V CDR1 and CDR2: SNHLY, FYNNEI. This CDR3 comprises 16 residues. The CDR3 sequence: CASRATPGQMGYEQYF. CDR3 DNA sequence: TGTGCCAGCAGGGCCACCCCGGGACAAATGGGGTACGAGCAGTACTTC.

The chain carries TRBV6-1 and TRBJ1-2, with D perhaps TRBD1 (5 bases). With 3 bases removed from V and 4 bases from J, the gap between germline ends came to 6 bases. Germline CDR1 MNHNS, CDR2 SASEGT. The CDR3 is 12 residues long. Here the CDR3 DNA reads TGTGCCAGCAGTGACGGGGGCTATGGCTACACCTTC. It codes for CASSDGGYGYTF.